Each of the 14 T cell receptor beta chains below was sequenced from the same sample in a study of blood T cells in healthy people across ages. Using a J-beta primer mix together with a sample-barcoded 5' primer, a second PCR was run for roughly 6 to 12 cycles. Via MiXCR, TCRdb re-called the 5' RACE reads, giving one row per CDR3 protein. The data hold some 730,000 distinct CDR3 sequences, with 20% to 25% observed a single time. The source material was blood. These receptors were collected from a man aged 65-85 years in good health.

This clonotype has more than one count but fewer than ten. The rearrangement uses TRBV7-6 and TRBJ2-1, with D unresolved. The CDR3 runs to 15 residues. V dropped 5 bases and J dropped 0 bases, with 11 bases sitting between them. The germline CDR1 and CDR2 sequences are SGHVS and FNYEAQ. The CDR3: CASSASLDSYNEQFF. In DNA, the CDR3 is TGTGCCAGCAGCGCCTCTCTAGACTCCTACAATGAGCAGTTCTTC.

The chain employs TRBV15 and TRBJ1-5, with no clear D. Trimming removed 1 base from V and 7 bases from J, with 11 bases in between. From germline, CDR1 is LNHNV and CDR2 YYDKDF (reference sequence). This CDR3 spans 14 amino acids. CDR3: CATSRGNAAQPQHF. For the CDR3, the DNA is TGTGCCACCAGCAGAGGGAACGCCGCCCAGCCCCAGCATTTT.

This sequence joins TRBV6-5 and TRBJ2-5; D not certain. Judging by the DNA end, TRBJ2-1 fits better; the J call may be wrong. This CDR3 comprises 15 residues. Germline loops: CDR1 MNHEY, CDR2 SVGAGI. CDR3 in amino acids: CASSPTYGFGNEQFF. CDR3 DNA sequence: TGTGCCAGCAGCCCGACGTACGGGTTTGGTAATGAGCAGTTCTTC.

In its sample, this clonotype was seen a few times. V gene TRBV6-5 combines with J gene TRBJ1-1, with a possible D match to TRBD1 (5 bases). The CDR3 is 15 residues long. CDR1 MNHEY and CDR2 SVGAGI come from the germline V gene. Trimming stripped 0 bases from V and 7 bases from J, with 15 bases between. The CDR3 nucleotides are TGTGCCAGCAGTTACTCTCGGGGCGGGTCGCTTGAAGCTTTCTTT. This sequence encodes CASSYSRGGSLEAFF.

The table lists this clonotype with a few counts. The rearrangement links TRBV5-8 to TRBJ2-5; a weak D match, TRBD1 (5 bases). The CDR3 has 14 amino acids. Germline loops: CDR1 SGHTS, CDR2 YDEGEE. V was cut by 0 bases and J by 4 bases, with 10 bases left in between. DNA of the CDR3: TGTGCCAGCAGCTTGGGCAGGGCAGGAGAGACCCAGTACTTC. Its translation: CASSLGRAGETQYF.

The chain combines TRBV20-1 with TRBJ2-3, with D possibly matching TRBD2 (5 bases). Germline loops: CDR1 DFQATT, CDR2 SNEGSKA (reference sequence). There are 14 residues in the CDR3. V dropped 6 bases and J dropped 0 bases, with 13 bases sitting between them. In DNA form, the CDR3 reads TGCAGTGCAGAGAGCGGACGAAGCACAGATACGCAGTATTTT. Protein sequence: CSAESGRSTDTQYF.

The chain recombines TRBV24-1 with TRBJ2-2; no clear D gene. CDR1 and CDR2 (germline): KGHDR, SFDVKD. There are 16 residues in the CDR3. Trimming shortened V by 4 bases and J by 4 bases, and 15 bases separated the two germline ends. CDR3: CATSDPWGSSTGELFF. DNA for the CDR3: TGTGCCACCAGTGACCCCTGGGGTAGTAGCACCGGGGAGCTGTTTTTT.

Here the CDR3 DNA reads TGCGCCAGCAGCTTGGTGGCAGGGACTAAGGAGACCCAGTACTTC. Protein product: CASSLVAGTKETQYF. This rearrangement joins TRBV5-1 to TRBJ2-5, with 7 nucleotides matching TRBD2. The CDR3 contains 15 residues. Germline values: CDR1 SGHRS, CDR2 YFSETQ. After removal of 0 bases from V and 5 bases from J, the junction contained 7 bases not matched to a gene.

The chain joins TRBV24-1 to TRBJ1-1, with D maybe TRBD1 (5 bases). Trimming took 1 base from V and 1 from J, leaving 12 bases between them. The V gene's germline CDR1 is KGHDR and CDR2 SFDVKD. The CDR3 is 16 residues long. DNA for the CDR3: TGTGCCACCAGTGATTTCAGGGCCTCTGAGAACACTGAAGCTTTCTTT. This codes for CATSDFRASENTEAFF.

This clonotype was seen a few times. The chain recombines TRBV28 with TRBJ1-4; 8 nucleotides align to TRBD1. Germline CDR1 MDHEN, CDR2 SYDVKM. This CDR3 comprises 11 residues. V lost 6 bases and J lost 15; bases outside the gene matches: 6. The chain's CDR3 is CASSSGQVVFF. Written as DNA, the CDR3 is TGTGCCAGCAGCTCGGGACAGGTGGTGTTTTTT. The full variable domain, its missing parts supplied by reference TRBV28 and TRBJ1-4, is DVKVTQSSRYLVKRTGEKVFLECVQDMDHENMFWYRQDPGLGLRLIYFSYDVKMKEKGDIPEGYSVSREKKERFSLILESASTNQTSMYLCASSSGQVVFFGSGTQLSVL.

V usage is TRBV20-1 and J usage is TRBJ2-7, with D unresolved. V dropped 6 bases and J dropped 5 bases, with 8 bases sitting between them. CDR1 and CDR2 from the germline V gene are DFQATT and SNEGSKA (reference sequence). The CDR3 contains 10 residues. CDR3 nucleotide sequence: TGCAGTGCAACGGCCAACGAGCAGTACTTC. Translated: CSATANEQYF.

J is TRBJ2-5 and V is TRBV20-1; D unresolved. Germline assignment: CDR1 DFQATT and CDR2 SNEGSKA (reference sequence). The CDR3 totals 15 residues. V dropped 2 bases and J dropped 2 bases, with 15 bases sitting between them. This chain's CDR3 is CSARSPRQGQETQYF. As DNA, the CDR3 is TGCAGTGCTAGATCCCCAAGGCAAGGGCAAGAGACCCAGTACTTC.

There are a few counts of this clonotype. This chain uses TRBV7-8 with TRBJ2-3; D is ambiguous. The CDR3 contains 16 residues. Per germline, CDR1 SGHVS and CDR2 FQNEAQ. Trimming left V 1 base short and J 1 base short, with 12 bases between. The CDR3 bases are TGTGCCAGCAGCTTAGATTCGGCTAGGGGCACAGATACGCAGTATTTT. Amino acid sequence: CASSLDSARGTDTQYF.

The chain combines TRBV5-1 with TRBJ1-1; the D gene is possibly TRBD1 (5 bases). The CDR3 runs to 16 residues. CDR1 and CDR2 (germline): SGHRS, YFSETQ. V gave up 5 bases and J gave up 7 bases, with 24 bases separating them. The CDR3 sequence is CASRTPPEQGVGEAFF. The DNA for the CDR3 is TGCGCCAGCAGGACCCCCCCCGAGCAGGGTGTGGGTGAAGCTTTCTTT.